This T cell receptor (beta chain) was captured in a study of metastatic and nonmetastatic thyroid tumors. Thyroid surgery took place with no prior treatment in any patient. This CDR3 contains 15 residues. From germline, CDR1 is SGHTA and CDR2 FQGNSA. V lost 3 bases, J lost 2 bases, and 10 bases lay in between. Using MiXCR, TCRdb re-called clones from the PCR reads. The profile shows 14,000 or so clones, around a third of them singletons. This chain connects TRBV7-2 to TRBJ2-2; no clear D. Input material: tumor tissue. This TCR came from a male donor with papillary thyroid cancer or a benign thyroid nodule (not recorded which). Some clones in this sample may be carry-over from other donors' samples. CDR3 in DNA: TGTGCCAGCAGCTTCAACCTGATAAACACCGGGGAGCTGTTTTTT. It specifies CASSFNLINTGELFF. The variable domain in full, with the rest retrieved from reference TRBV7-2 and TRBJ2-2, is GAGVSQSPSNKVTEKGKDVELRCDPISGHTALYWYRQSLGQGLEFLIYFQGNSAPDKSGLPSDRFSAERTGGSVSTLTIQRTQQEDSAVYLCASSFNLINTGELFFGEGSRLTVL.